The clone carrying this TCR beta chain was counted between two and nine times. Its matching antigen is unknown. Germline V CDR1 and CDR2: MNHNS, SASEGT. The V end lost 5 bases, the J end lost 4 bases, and 18 bases lay between the germline ends. The CDR3 runs to 15 residues. This sample was included in a study of blood T cells in healthy people across ages. Findings and limits, study-wide: Unsorted PBMC input precluded a conclusive naive versus antigen-experienced comparison. A greater number of naive CD4+ cells and higher diversity distinguished long-lived donors from aged donors.

A second PCR of roughly 6 to 12 cycles used a sample-barcoded 5' primer and a J-beta primer mix. One entry per CDR3 protein results from TCRdb running MiXCR on the 5' RACE reads. Of some 560,000 distinct CDR3 sequences detected, 27% appear once; the ten largest clones hold approximately 3.6%. Separately, the same data were catalogued under a study of T cells of mothers and their children. From that study: Researchers found no T cell clones that were persistent and microchimeric.

Sequencing input: blood. This chain connects TRBV6-1 to TRBJ2-7; D may be TRBD2 (6 bases). This TCR was recovered from a boy younger than 10 in good health. The CDR3 reads CASSRPGTRLYEQYF. CDR3 DNA: TGTGCCAGCAGTCGACCCGGGACTCGCCTATACGAGCAGTACTTC.